This TCR beta chain derives from a study of T-cell memory formation after mild COVID-19. Study observations and caveats: Clones that shrank (day 15 to 85) were balanced CD4/CD8, whereas later expanders leaned CD4+. Still unconfirmed is whether the second-wave clones peaking on day 37 recognized SARS-CoV-2. Clones that contracted clustered mainly in CM and EM if CD4+ and in EMRA if CD8+.

The CDR3 has 17 amino acids. The V end lost 4 bases, the J end lost 3 bases, and 18 bases lay between the germline ends. Only a few counts were recorded for this clonotype. Its antigen is still unknown. In TCRdb, the 5' RACE reads were re-called with MiXCR into one record per CDR3 protein. The profile shows 150,000 to 200,000 distinct CDR3 sequences, around a tenth of them singletons. The V call is TRBV12-3 or TRBV12-4, the J call TRBJ2-2; D is undetermined. Sequencing was performed on PBMCs or a T cell subset sorted from them (not recorded which). The clonotype was recovered from a man aged 18 to 30 who had mild COVID-19 (a few samples of this study predate the infection). Cell type and time point are not known. The CDR3 DNA is TGTGCCAGCAGTTCATGGCGCTCTACCCAGGACACCGGGGAGCTGTTTTTT. This encodes CASSSWRSTQDTGELFF.